This TCR beta chain is drawn from a study of blood T cell repertoires in COVID-19. The protocol was immunoSEQ multiplex PCR, while the TCRdb copy is restricted to in-frame clones and leaves out a portion. The data show approximately 300,000 clones, 75% to 95% seen once. This CDR3 spans 13 amino acids. J lost 4 bases, V lost 6 bases, and 3 bases had no gene match. Germline-derived CDR1 and CDR2 are MGHDK and SYGVNS. The sequence was obtained from a woman aged 30 to 39 with COVID-19, enrolled during active disease. J is TRBJ1-2 and V is TRBV25-1, with TRBD1 matching 9 bases. What was sequenced was peripheral blood. CDR3 DNA sequence: TGTGCCAGCAGCCCGGACAGGGGCTATGGCTACACCTTC. This translates into CASSPDRGYGYTF.